Shown below are 12 T cell receptor beta chains from a single sample sequenced in a study of cytomegalovirus exposure and HLA in healthy donors. PCR primers comprised 60 Vbeta and 13 Jbeta primers. The method was immunoSEQ multiplex PCR; TCRdb's version includes in-frame clones alone and lacks a portion of them. The repertoire holds approximately 170,000 clones, with 75% to 90% as singletons. The material sequenced was PBMCs. The source of these receptors is a boy younger than 10 in good health and CMV-seronegative.

This chain links TRBV7-6 with TRBJ2-2; 9 bases match TRBD2. Germline CDR1 reads SGHVS; CDR2 reads FNYEAQ. The J segment lost 3 bases and the V segment lost 5 bases, leaving 16 bases of the junction unmatched. CDR3 length: 19 amino acids. CDR3 bases: TGTGCCAGCAGCCCGCACCTTCCGGGACTAGCTGTGTACACCGGGGAGCTGTTTTTT. Amino acid sequence: CASSPHLPGLAVYTGELFF.

This clone was observed a few times. The chain recombines TRBV7-9 with TRBJ2-1; 15 nucleotides agree with TRBD2. This CDR3 is 18 amino acids long. J lost 8 bases, V lost 2 bases, and 10 bases had no gene match. Germline CDR1 is SEHNR and CDR2 is FQNEAQ (reference sequence). The CDR3 sequence is CASSLPGTSGGNGDEQFF. The CDR3 bases are TGTGCCAGCAGCTTACCGGGGACTAGCGGGGGGAACGGGGATGAGCAGTTCTTC.

This clone occurred a few times. The chain employs TRBV5-1 and TRBJ1-3; D gene ambiguous. Germline CDR1 and CDR2: SGHRS and YFSETQ. V lost 0 bases and J lost 4, with 11 bases in between. The CDR3 runs to 15 residues. CDR3 sequence reads: CASSLVPEEGNTIYF. In DNA form, the CDR3 reads TGCGCCAGCAGCTTGGTTCCAGAGGAGGGAAACACCATATATTTT.

This clone has a single count. CDR3 in DNA: TGTGCCAGCAGCTTGCAGCGGAGGCGTGCGTACAATGAGCAGTTCTTC. As protein: CASSLQRRRAYNEQFF. The chain recombines TRBV5-6 with TRBJ2-1; possibly TRBD2 for D (5 bases). Germline V gene lookup returns CDR1 SGHDT and CDR2 YYEEEE. Trimming took 1 base from V and 4 from J, leaving 15 bases between them. This CDR3 has 16 amino acids.

The V and J genes are TRBV10-3 and TRBJ2-5; TRBD1 is a possible D gene (6 bases). CDR1 ENHRY and CDR2 SYGVKD come from the germline V gene. The CDR3 covers 14 residues. Trimming took off 3 bases at V and 5 bases at J, with 13 bases between the two ends. CDR3 coding DNA: TGTGCCATCAGTGACCAGGGGCTTAGGGAGACCCAGTACTTC. It translates to CAISDQGLRETQYF.

V usage is TRBV11-3 and J usage is TRBJ1-5; D is possibly TRBD1 (5 bases). The CDR3 has 16 residues. Germline lookup yields CDR1 SGHNT and CDR2 YENEEA. With 5 bases removed from V and 4 bases from J, the gap between germline ends came to 18 bases. In DNA, the CDR3 is TGTGCCAGCAGCCCCGGGGGTCAGGGTTGGAATCAGCCCCAGCATTTT. Protein product: CASSPGGQGWNQPQHF.

The sample holds a few counts of this clone. The chain employs TRBV7-2 and TRBJ1-1; 11 nucleotides match TRBD1. Germline CDR1 SGHTA, CDR2 FQGNSA. The CDR3 runs 17 residues. V lost 1 base to trimming and J lost 5 bases; unmatched junction nucleotides: 9. This chain's CDR3 is CASSLVPPGQGGTEAFF. Here the CDR3 DNA reads TGTGCCAGCAGCTTAGTCCCTCCGGGACAGGGGGGGACTGAAGCTTTCTTT.

The chain has TRBV5-6 and TRBJ2-7; 8 bases match TRBD1. Looked up from germline, CDR1 is SGHDT and CDR2 is YYEEEE. The CDR3 consists of 16 residues. V trimming: 0 bases; J trimming: 0 bases; junction bases outside the gene matches: 5. The CDR3 coding sequence is TGTGCCAGCAGCTTGGTAACAGGGGGACCCTCCTACGAGCAGTACTTC. Translation: CASSLVTGGPSYEQYF. Full variable domain (remainder filled in from reference TRBV5-6 and TRBJ2-7): DAGVTQSPTHLIKTRGQQVTLRCSPKSGHDTVSWYQQALGQGPQFIFQYYEEEERQRGNFPDRFSGHQFPNYSSELNVNALLLGDSALYLCASSLVTGGPSYEQYFGPGTRLTVT.

This clone was seen just once. The gene calls are TRBV6-1 and TRBJ2-2; no definite D call. The CDR3 length is 14 residues. The V and J ends lost 3 bases and 1 base respectively, with 6 bases between them. CDR1 and CDR2 from the germline V gene are MNHNS and SASEGT. The CDR3 sequence: CASSDGLNTGELFF. The CDR3 nucleotides are TGTGCCAGCAGTGATGGGCTGAACACCGGGGAGCTGTTTTTT.

The chain is built from TRBV6-1 and TRBJ1-4; 10 bases match TRBD1. Looked up from germline, CDR1 is MNHNS and CDR2 is SASEGT. The CDR3 consists of 16 residues. V dropped 1 base and J dropped 11; count of bases not matched to a gene: 10. The CDR3 nucleotides are TGTGCCAGCAGTGAAGTCCTGCGACAGGGGGCCGGGAAACTGTTTTTT. The encoded protein is CASSEVLRQGAGKLFF.

This sequence joins TRBV6-1 and TRBJ1-1, with a weak D call TRBD1 (6 bases). Germline assignment: CDR1 MNHNS and CDR2 SASEGT. Trimming stripped 4 bases from V and 3 bases from J, with 12 bases between. There are 14 residues in the CDR3. The CDR3 nucleotides are TGTGCCAGCAGTGTGCAGGGGATGGACACTGAAGCTTTCTTT. Protein sequence: CASSVQGMDTEAFF.

The CDR3 DNA sequence: TGTGCCAGCAGCTCGACAGGGGAACGTCAGCCCCAGCATTTT. Translated, it gives CASSSTGERQPQHF. The chain employs TRBV7-9 and TRBJ1-5, with 8 bases that match TRBD1. V lost 4 bases to trimming and J lost 6 bases; unmatched junction nucleotides: 5. This CDR3 comprises 14 residues. From germline, CDR1 is SEHNR and CDR2 FQNEAQ (reference sequence).